The 14 T cell receptor beta chains below were found in one sample sequenced in a study of blood T cell repertoires in COVID-19. The method was immunoSEQ multiplex PCR; TCRdb's version includes in-frame clones alone and lacks a portion of them. In the table there are about 180,000 clones, more than 70% of which are singletons. Sample: PBMCs or T cells enriched from blood (not recorded which). The receptors were sampled from a woman aged 30 to 39 who had recovered from COVID-19.

This rearrangement joins TRBV11-3 to TRBJ2-5; TRBD1 is a possible D gene (7 bases). V shed 5 bases and J shed 5 bases, with 18 bases lying between them. Germline CDR1 is SGHNT and CDR2 is YENEEA. The CDR3 spans 15 residues. The CDR3 nucleotides read TGTGCCAGCAGCCCGGAGGGACAGCCGGGCGAGACCCAGTACTTC. Translation gives CASSPEGQPGETQYF.

V gene TRBV3-1 (or the pseudogene TRBV3-2) combines with J gene TRBJ2-2, with 8 nucleotides matching TRBD2. V lost 1 base and J lost 5; bases outside the gene matches: 6. This CDR3 contains 16 residues. Germline CDR1 is LGHDT and CDR2 is YNNKEL (reference sequence). CDR3 sequence reads: CASSQVSGGGTGELFF. As DNA, the CDR3 is TGTGCCAGCAGCCAAGTCAGCGGGGGCGGGACCGGGGAGCTGTTTTTT.

The V and J genes are TRBV7-2 and TRBJ2-5; 9 bases fit TRBD1. Germline CDR1 and CDR2: SGHTA and FQGNSA. Germline trimming cut 5 bases from V and 2 bases from J; bases unmatched to any gene: 12. The CDR3 is 17 residues long. This CDR3 reads CASSQPGDRGNQETQYF. The CDR3, as DNA: TGTGCCAGCAGCCAGCCAGGTGACAGGGGGAATCAAGAGACCCAGTACTTC.

The chain couples TRBV21-1 to TRBJ1-5; TRBD1, the D gene given by the table, was not confirmed from the DNA. TRBV21-1 counts as a pseudogene. The CDR3 is 12 amino acids. The CDR3 loop is CASDRNNQPQHF. The CDR3 DNA is TGTGCCAGTGACAGGAACAATCAGCCCCAGCATTTT.

This sequence joins TRBV14 and TRBJ1-2; 7 positions agree with TRBD1. CDR3 size: 16 residues. Germline V gene lookup returns CDR1 SGHDN and CDR2 FVKESK. V was clipped by 4 bases and J by 1 base; unmatched bases: 9. This chain's CDR3 is CASSPWTGSFNYGYTF. In nucleotides, the CDR3 is TGTGCCAGCAGCCCCTGGACAGGCTCTTTTAACTATGGCTACACCTTC.

The CDR3 nucleotides are TGTGCCAGCAGTGACTCTGGGACAGGTCGCTATGGCTACACCTTC. Amino acids: CASSDSGTGRYGYTF. This chain connects TRBV6-4 to TRBJ1-2; 8 bases fit TRBD1. J lost 4 bases, V lost 0 bases, and 4 bases had no gene match. CDR1 and CDR2 from the germline V gene are MRHNA and SNTAGT. The CDR3 is made up of 15 amino acids.

The rearrangement links TRBV11-1 to TRBJ1-2; D is uncertain. This CDR3 region has 14 residues. The ends were cut back, 5 bases at V and 6 bases at J, with 16 bases in the middle. Germline lookup yields CDR1 SGHAT and CDR2 FQDESV (reference sequence). The CDR3 sequence is CASSPPGNPNGYTF. The CDR3 coding sequence is TGTGCCAGCAGCCCCCCCGGGAATCCCAATGGCTACACCTTC.

This chain joins TRBV5-5 and TRBJ2-1, with TRBD2 identical over 11 bases. V was clipped by 1 base and J by 5 bases; unmatched bases: 5. The CDR3 extends over 16 amino acids. CDR1 is SGHKS and CDR2 is YYEKEE in the germline V gene (reference sequence). CDR3 sequence: CASSLLLAGVHNEQFF. CDR3 DNA: TGTGCCAGCAGCTTGTTACTAGCGGGAGTCCACAATGAGCAGTTCTTC.

CDR3 DNA: TGTGCCAGCAGTGCCCTACAGGGGAATGAAAAACTGTTTTTT. It codes for CASSALQGNEKLFF. The gene calls are TRBV27 and TRBJ1-4, with 7 bases lining up with TRBD1. The CDR3 covers 14 residues. Germline assignment: CDR1 MNHEY and CDR2 SMNVEV (reference sequence). After removal of 5 bases from V and 5 bases from J, the junction contained 5 bases not matched to a gene. Using reference TRBV27 and TRBJ1-4 for the parts outside the CDR3, the full variable domain is EAQVTQNPRYLITVTGKKLTVTCSQNMNHEYMSWYRQDPGLGLRQIYYSMNVEVTDKGDVPEGYKVSRKEKRNFPLILESPSPNQTSLYFCASSALQGNEKLFFGSGTQLSVL.

The chain is built from TRBV7-9 and TRBJ1-6, with 7 bases aligning to TRBD1. The CDR3 is 15 amino acids. J was trimmed by 7 bases and V by 5 bases; bases with no gene match: 8. CDR1 is SEHNR and CDR2 is FQNEAQ in the germline V gene (reference sequence). The CDR3 region has the DNA TGTGCCAGCAGCCTAATGGGGACAGAGAATTCACCCCTCCACTTT. Protein sequence: CASSLMGTENSPLHF.

V usage is TRBV5-1 and J usage is TRBJ2-7; 8 bases line up with TRBD2. Per the germline V gene, CDR1 is SGHRS and CDR2 is YFSETQ. J lost 2 bases, V lost 2 bases, and 3 bases had no gene match. The length of the CDR3 is 14 residues. The CDR3 DNA is TGCGCCAGCAGCTTAGGACTAGCCACCTACGAGCAGTACTTC. It specifies CASSLGLATYEQYF.

The V and J genes are TRBV5-6 and TRBJ2-7, with 9 nucleotides matching TRBD1. There are 16 residues in the CDR3. With V trimmed by 2 bases and J by 5 bases, 11 bases remained unmatched. Germline assignment: CDR1 SGHDT and CDR2 YYEEEE. CDR3 sequence reads: CASSFGTGTGYDEQYF. The CDR3 DNA follows: TGTGCCAGCAGCTTTGGGACCGGGACAGGGTACGACGAGCAGTACTTC.

The rearrangement joins TRBV2 to TRBJ2-3; a weak D match, TRBD1 (6 bases). Germline V gene sequence: CDR1 SNHLY, CDR2 FYNNEI. Trimming removed 2 bases from V and 7 bases from J, with 16 bases in between. This CDR3 is 15 amino acids long. DNA of the CDR3: TGTGCCAGCAGTGAACCAGGGGTAATAGCAAATACGCAGTATTTT. Encoded protein: CASSEPGVIANTQYF.

The gene calls are TRBV19 and TRBJ2-3; 14 bases fit TRBD2. Trimming cost V 5 bases and J 5 bases; bases outside gene matches: 9. Germline lookup yields CDR1 LNHDA and CDR2 SQIVND (reference sequence). The CDR3 has 17 residues. The CDR3 coding sequence is TGTGCCAGTAGTTCCCAGACTAGCGGGAGGGCCGAAGATACGCAGTATTTT. Protein: CASSSQTSGRAEDTQYF.